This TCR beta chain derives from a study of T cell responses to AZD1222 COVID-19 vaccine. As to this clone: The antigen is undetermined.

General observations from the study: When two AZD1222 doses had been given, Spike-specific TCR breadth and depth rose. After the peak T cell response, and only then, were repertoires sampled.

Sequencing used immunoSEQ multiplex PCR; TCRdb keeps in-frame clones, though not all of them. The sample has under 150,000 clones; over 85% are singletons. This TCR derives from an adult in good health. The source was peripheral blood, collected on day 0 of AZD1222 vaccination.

The CDR3 region is CASSSPGRNIQYF. Written as DNA, the CDR3 is TGTGCCAGCAGCTCGCCCGGGAGAAACATTCAGTACTTC. V usage is TRBV11-3 and J usage is TRBJ2-4; TRBD2 might be the D (6 bases). V was cut by 4 bases and J by 6 bases, with 10 bases left in between. This CDR3 has 13 amino acids. Per the germline V gene, CDR1 is SGHNT and CDR2 is YENEEA. The whole variable domain, remainder taken from reference TRBV11-3 and TRBJ2-4, is EAGVVQSPRYKIIEKKQPVAFWCNPISGHNTLYWYLQNLGQGPELLIRYENEEAVDDSQLPKDRFSAERLKGVDSTLKIQPAELGDSAVYLCASSSPGRNIQYFGAGTRLSVL.